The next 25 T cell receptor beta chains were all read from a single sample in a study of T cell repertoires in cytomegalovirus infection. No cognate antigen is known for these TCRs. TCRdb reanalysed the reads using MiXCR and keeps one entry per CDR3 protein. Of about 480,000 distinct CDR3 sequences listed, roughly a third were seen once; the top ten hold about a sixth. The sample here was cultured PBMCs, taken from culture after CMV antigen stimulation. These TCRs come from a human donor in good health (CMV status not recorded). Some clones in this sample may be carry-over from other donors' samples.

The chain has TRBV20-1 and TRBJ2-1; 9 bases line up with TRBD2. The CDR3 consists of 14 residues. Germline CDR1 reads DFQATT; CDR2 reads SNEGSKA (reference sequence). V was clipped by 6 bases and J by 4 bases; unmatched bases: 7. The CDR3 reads CSALTSGGYNEQFF. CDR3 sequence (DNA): TGCAGTGCCCTGACTAGCGGAGGATACAATGAGCAGTTCTTC.

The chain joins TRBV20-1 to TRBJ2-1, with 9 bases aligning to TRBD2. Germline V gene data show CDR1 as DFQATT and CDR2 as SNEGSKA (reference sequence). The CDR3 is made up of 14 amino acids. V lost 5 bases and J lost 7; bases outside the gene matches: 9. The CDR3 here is CSAARASGTNEQFF. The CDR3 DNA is TGCAGTGCTGCCCGGGCTAGCGGGACTAATGAGCAGTTCTTC.

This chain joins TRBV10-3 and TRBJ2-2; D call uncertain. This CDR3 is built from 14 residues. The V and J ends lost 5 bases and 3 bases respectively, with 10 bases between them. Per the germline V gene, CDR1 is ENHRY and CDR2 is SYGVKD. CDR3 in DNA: TGTGCCATCAGTCCCGACACGCACACCGGGGAGCTGTTTTTT. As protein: CAISPDTHTGELFF.

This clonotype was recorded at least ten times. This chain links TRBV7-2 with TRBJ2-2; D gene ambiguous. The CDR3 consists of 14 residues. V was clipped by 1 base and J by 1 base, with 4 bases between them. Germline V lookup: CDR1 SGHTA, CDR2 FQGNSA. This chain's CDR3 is CASSLVRNTGELFF. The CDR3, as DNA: TGTGCCAGCAGCTTAGTAAGGAACACCGGGGAGCTGTTTTTT.

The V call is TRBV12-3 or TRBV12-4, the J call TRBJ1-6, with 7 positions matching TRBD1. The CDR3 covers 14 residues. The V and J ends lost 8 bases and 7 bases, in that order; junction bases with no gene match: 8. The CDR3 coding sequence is TGTGCCAGCGTCCGAACAGGGGACAATTCACCCCTCCACTTT. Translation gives CASVRTGDNSPLHF.

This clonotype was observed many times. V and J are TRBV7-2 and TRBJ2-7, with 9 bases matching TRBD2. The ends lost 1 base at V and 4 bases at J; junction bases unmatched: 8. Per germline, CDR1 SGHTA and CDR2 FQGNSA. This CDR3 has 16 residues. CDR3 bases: TGTGCCAGCAGCTTAGGACAGCTAGCGGGACCTTACGAGCAGTACTTC. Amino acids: CASSLGQLAGPYEQYF.

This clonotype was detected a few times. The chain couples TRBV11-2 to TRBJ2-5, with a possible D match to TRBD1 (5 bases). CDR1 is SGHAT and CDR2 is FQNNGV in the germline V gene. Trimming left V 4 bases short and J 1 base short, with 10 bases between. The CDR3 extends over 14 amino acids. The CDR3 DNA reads TGTGCCAGCAGCTCCAGACAGATCCAAGAGACCCAGTACTTC. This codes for CASSSRQIQETQYF.

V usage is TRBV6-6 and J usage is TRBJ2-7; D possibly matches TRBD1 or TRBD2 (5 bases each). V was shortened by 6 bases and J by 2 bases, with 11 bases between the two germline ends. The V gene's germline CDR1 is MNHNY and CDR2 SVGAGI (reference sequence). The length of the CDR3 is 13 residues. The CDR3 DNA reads TGTGCCAGCAGACCTAGGGGACCCTACGAGCAGTACGTC. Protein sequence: CASRPRGPYEQYV.

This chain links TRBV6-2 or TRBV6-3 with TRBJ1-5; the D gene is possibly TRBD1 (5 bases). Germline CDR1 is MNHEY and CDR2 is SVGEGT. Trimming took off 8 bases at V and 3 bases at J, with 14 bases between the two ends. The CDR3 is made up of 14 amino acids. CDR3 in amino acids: CASWRGAFNQPQHF. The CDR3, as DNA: TGTGCCAGCTGGCGTGGGGCCTTCAATCAGCCCCAGCATTTT.

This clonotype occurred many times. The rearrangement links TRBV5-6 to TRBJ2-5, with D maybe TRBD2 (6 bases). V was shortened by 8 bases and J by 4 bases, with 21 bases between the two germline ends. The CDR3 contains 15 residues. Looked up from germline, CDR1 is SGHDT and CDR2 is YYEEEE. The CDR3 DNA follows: TGTGCCAGTAGGTGGGGTGGGGGAGGACGAGAGACCCAGTACTTC. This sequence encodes CASRWGGGGRETQYF.

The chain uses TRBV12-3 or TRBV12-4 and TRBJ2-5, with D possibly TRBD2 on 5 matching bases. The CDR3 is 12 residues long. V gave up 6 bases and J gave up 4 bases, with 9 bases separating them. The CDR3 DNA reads TGTGCCAGCAGCATAGCGTCAGAGACCCAGTACTTC. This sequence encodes CASSIASETQYF.

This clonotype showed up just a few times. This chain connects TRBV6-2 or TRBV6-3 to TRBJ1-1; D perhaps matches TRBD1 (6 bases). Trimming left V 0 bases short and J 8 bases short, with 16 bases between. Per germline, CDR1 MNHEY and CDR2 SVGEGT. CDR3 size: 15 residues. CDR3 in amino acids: CASSYSTRGRREAFF. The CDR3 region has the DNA TGTGCCAGCAGTTACTCGACCCGGGGGCGCAGGGAAGCTTTCTTT.

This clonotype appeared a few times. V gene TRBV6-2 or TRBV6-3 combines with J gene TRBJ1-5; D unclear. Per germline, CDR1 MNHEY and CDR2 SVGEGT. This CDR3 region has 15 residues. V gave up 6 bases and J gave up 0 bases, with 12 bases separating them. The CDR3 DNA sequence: TGTGCCAGCAGCAGAGAAGGGCGTAGCAATCAGCCCCAGCATTTT. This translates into CASSREGRSNQPQHF.

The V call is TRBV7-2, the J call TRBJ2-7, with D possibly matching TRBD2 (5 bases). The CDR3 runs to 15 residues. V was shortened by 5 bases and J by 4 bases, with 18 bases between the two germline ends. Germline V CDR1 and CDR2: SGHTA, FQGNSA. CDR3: CASSPAADPFYEQYF. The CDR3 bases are TGTGCCAGCAGCCCAGCGGCAGACCCCTTTTACGAGCAGTACTTC.

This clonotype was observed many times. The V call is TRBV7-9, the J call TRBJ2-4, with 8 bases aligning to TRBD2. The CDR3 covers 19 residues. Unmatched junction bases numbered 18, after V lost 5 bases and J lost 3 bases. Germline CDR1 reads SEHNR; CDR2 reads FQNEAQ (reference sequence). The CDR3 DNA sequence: TGTGCCAGCAGCCCCCCTTTGGGGGTTGGAAGCGGGAGCAAAAACATTCAGTACTTC. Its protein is CASSPPLGVGSGSKNIQYF.

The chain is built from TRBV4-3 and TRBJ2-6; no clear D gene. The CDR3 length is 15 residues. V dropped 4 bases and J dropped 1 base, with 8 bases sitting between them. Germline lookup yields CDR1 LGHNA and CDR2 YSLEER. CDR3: CASSRRPSGANVLTF. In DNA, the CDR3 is TGCGCCAGCAGCCGAAGGCCATCTGGGGCCAACGTCCTGACTTTC.

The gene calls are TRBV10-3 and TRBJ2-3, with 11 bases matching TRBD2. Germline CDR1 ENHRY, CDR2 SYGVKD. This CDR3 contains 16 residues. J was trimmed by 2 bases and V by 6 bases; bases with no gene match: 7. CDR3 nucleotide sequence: TGTGCCATCAGGGAAGGGACTAGCGGATACACAGATACGCAGTATTTT. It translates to CAIREGTSGYTDTQYF.

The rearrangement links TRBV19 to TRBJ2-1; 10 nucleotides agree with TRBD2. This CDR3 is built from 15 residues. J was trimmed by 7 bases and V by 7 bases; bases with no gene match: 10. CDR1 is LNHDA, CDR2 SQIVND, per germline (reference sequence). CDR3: CASKLSGRYGNEQFF. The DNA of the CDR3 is TGTGCCAGTAAACTTAGCGGGAGGTATGGAAATGAGCAGTTCTTC.

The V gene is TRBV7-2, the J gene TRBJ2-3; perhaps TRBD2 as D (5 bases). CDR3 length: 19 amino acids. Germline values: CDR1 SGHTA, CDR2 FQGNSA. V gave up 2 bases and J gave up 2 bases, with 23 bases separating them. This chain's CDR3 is CASSLPLSERRGFTDTQYF. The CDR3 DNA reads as TGTGCCAGCAGCTTACCCCTTTCGGAGCGGAGAGGGTTCACAGATACGCAGTATTTT.

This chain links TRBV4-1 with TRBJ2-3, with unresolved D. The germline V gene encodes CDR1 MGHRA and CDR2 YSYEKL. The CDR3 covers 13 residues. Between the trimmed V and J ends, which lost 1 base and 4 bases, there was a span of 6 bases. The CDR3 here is CASSQARSDTQYF. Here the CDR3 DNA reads TGCGCCAGCAGCCAAGCTCGATCAGATACGCAGTATTTT.

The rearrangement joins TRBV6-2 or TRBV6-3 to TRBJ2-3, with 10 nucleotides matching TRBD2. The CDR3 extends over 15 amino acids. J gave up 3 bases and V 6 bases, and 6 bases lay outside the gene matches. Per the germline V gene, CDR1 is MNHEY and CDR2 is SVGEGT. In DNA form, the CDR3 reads TGTGCCAGCAGGCTAGCGGGAGCACATACAGATACGCAGTATTTT. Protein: CASRLAGAHTDTQYF.

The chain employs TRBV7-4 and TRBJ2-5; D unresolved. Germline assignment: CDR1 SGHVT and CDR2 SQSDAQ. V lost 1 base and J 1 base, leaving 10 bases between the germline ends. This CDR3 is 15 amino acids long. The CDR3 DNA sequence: TGTGCCAGCAGCTTAGGTCGGCGCGCCCAAGAGACCCAGTACTTC. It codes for CASSLGRRAQETQYF.

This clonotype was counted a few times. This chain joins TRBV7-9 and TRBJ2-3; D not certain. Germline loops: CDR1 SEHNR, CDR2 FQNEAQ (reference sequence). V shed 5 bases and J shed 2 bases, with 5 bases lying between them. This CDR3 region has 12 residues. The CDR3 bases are TGTGCCAGCAGCCCGATCACAGATACGCAGTATTTT. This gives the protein CASSPITDTQYF.

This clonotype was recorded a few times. CDR3 loop: CASSLGLAGVLHNEQFF. The CDR3 DNA reads as TGTGCCAGCAGTTTAGGGTTAGCGGGAGTTCTCCACAATGAGCAGTTCTTC. The genes are TRBV28 and TRBJ2-1, with TRBD2 identical over 9 bases. Trimming took 2 bases from V and 5 from J; bases not matched to a gene: 10. Germline V lookup: CDR1 MDHEN, CDR2 SYDVKM. This CDR3 contains 17 residues.

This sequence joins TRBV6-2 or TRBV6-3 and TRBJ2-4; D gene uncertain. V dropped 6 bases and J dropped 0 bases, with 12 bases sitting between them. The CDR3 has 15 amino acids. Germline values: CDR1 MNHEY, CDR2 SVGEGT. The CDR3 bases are TGTGCCAGCAGAAATTTGCGTCTAGCCAAAAACATTCAGTACTTC. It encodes CASRNLRLAKNIQYF.